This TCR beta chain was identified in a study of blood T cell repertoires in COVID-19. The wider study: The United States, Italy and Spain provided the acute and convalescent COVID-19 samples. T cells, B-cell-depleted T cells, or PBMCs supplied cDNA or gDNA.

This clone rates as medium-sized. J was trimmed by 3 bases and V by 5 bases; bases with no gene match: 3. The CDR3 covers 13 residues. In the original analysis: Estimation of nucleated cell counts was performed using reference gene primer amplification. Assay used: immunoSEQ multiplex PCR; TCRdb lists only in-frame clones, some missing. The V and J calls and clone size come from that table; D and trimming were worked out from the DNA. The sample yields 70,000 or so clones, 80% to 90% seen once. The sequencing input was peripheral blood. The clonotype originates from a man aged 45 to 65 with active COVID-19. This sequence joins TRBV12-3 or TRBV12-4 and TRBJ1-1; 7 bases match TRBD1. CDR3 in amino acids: CASSTTGDTEAFF. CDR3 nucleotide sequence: TGTGCCAGCAGTACAACAGGGGACACTGAAGCTTTCTTT.